This T cell receptor beta chain was sequenced during a study of blood T cell repertoires in COVID-19. The table came from immunoSEQ multiplex PCR; TCRdb's copy has only in-frame clones and leaves some out. This table has 84,000 or so clones, 80% to 90% appearing once. CDR3 length: 17 amino acids. Germline CDR1 and CDR2: SGDLS and YYNGEE. The V gene end was trimmed by 0 bases and the J gene end by 0 bases; junction bases not matched to a gene: 7. Sequencing was performed on peripheral blood. The chain carries TRBV9 and TRBJ2-3, with 7 positions matching TRBD2. This clonotype was obtained from an elderly woman with acute or convalescent COVID-19. CDR3 amino acids: CASSVATDGGSTDTQYF. The CDR3 DNA reads TGTGCCAGCAGCGTAGCTACGGACGGGGGGAGCACAGATACGCAGTATTTT.